Detailed here is one T cell receptor (beta chain). Its antigen is still unknown. The input lacks base qualities; no much larger clone sits a single base away. TCRbeta CDR3 regions were amplified from genomic DNA by means of the immunoSEQ Assay, a bias-controlled multiplex PCR. The published analysis was carried out like this. Within the assay, amplification of reference gene primers was used to estimate how many nucleated cells each sample contained. Sequence reads were collapsed and filtered to measure the absolute abundance of every unique TCRbeta CDR3 rearrangement. Productive Simpson clonality was computed per sample as the square root of Simpson's diversity index over productive rearrangements. Sourced from immuneACCESS, this table was stored by TCRdb with only in-frame sequences that have V and J called. A share of the clones is absent; for the studies checked, an unresolved V gene accounts for under half, and the remainder has no known explanation. The V and J calls and clone size come from that table; D and trimming were worked out from the DNA. The sample has approximately 350,000 clones on record, roughly 80% of them singletons. The ten largest clones take up 5.1% of the sample.

The entry originates in a study of blood T cell repertoires in COVID-19 (TCRdb year 2020). About the investigation overall: Samples covering the acute and convalescent phases of COVID-19 were provided by collaborators in the United States, Italy and Spain. The material from the prospective study consisted of cDNA or gDNA derived from T cells, B-cell-depleted T cells, or PBMCs. Subjects who had been exposed to COVID-19, were actively infected with it, or had recovered from it provided the deeply sampled blood TCRbeta repertoires that made up the dataset. The repertoires were released in a freely available public database intended as a resource for research on the immune response to SARS-CoV-2. Samples came from the ongoing ImmuneRACE study (first 160 participants) plus 1,254 subjects from 6 global collaborators. The sample metadata nearly always contained a de-identified subject ID, COVID-19 status, age in years and sex. Where HLA class I and class II types were available, the types were taken from metadata supplied by the sample provider, not from assay-based typing. What the work shows at the level of the full study, not this receptor alone: The amount of clinical and demographic metadata varied by source and participant and was provided uncurated.

Participants in the prospective study were aged roughly 18 to 100 years, lived in under 30 United States geographic areas, and enrolled through a virtual design. In the prospective study, cohorts were assigned on the basis of participant-reported clinical history obtained from a screening survey and a study questionnaire. Recovered participants in ImmuneRACE Cohort 3 were defined as having two consecutive negative NP/OP PCR tests, clearance from a healthcare professional, or resolution of symptoms. In the prospective study, mobile phlebotomists collected whole blood, serum and a nasopharyngeal or oropharyngeal swab from each participant. Over a 2-month period, participants in the prospective study had the option of providing additional blood draws and questionnaires. Blood samples from the prospective study were shipped frozen or at room temperature prior to DNA extraction. This receptor was identified in a woman aged 45 to 65 who had recovered from COVID-19. The sequencing input was PBMCs or T cells enriched from blood (not recorded which).

CDR3 region: CASSTALAREQYF. The sequence in DNA is TGTGCCAGCAGCACCGCACTAGCCCGGGAGCAGTACTTC. The receptor chain draws on TRBV6-5 and TRBJ2-7, with TRBD2 tentatively as D gene (6 bases match). V loses 6 bases, J loses 7 bases, and the germline ends lie 16 bases apart. Including cysteine and phenylalanine, the CDR3 has 13 amino acids. The sequence is cut down to CDR3 DNA, 39 bases in frame from base 1. From a lookup of the germline V gene, CDR1 and CDR2 are MNHEY and SVGAGI.